These 8 T cell receptor beta chains share one sample of origin, sequenced in a study of T cell responses to AZD1222 COVID-19 vaccine. Produced via immunoSEQ multiplex PCR; TCRdb's table is partial and in-frame only. This table holds approximately 88,000 clones, around four fifths found once. The sample in question was peripheral blood, obtained on day 0 of AZD1222 vaccination. The receptors were sampled from an adult in good health.

This sequence joins TRBV10-3 and TRBJ2-2, with D perhaps matching TRBD2 (6 bases). Trimming stripped 4 bases from V and 2 bases from J, with 8 bases between. The CDR3 has 14 amino acids. Germline V gene sequence: CDR1 ENHRY, CDR2 SYGVKD. CDR3 DNA: TGTGCCATCAGTGGGGGACTTAACACCGGGGAGCTGTTTTTT. Translation gives CAISGGLNTGELFF.

This chain links TRBV5-1 with TRBJ2-3; D is tentatively TRBD1 or TRBD2 (5 bases each). This CDR3 has 15 amino acids. Germline V gene lookup returns CDR1 SGHRS and CDR2 YFSETQ. Trimming stripped 6 bases from V and 5 bases from J, with 19 bases between. The CDR3: CASTPIGERGDTQYF. DNA of the CDR3: TGCGCCAGCACACCAATCGGGGAAAGGGGAGATACGCAGTATTTT.

The chain is built from TRBV27 and TRBJ2-7; D perhaps matches TRBD2 (6 bases). V gave up 6 bases and J gave up 9 bases, with 18 bases separating them. CDR3 length: 13 amino acids. The germline CDR1 and CDR2 sequences are MNHEY and SMNVEV (reference sequence). CDR3 sequence: CASSGVLGGWQYF. The CDR3 DNA sequence: TGTGCCAGCAGCGGGGTTTTGGGGGGTTGGCAGTACTTC.

This clone occurred a few times. V is TRBV18 and J is TRBJ2-5; 9 bases are a match to TRBD2. CDR1 is KGHSH, CDR2 LQKENI, per germline. Unmatched junction bases numbered 14, after V lost 9 bases and J lost 0 bases. The length of the CDR3 is 17 residues. The CDR3 region is CASTNAGGAPYQETQYF. The CDR3 DNA sequence: TGTGCCAGTACGAACGCGGGAGGGGCCCCGTACCAAGAGACCCAGTACTTC. The complete variable domain, with remaining parts taken from reference TRBV18 and TRBJ2-5, reads NAGVMQNPRHLVRRRGQEARLRCSPMKGHSHVYWYRQLPEEGLKFMVYLQKENIIDESGMPKERFSAEFPKEGPSILRIQQVVRGDSAAYFCASTNAGGAPYQETQYFGPGTRLLVL.

The chain combines TRBV6-5 with TRBJ1-6, with D tentatively TRBD1 (5 bases). The CDR3 is made up of 15 amino acids. V was cut by 2 bases and J by 7 bases, with 12 bases left in between. Germline CDR1 MNHEY, CDR2 SVGAGI. In nucleotides, the CDR3 is TGTGCCAGCAGTTACAAGGGACTGACCAATTCACCCCTCCACTTT. Translation: CASSYKGLTNSPLHF.

This clone was recorded only once. The chain couples TRBV5-6 to TRBJ1-5; 7 nucleotides align to TRBD1. Germline CDR1 reads SGHDT; CDR2 reads YYEEEE. Germline trimming cut 1 base from V and 0 bases from J; bases unmatched to any gene: 4. CDR3 length: 16 residues. The CDR3 is CASSLKGAYSNQPQHF. The CDR3 coding sequence is TGTGCCAGCAGCTTGAAGGGGGCCTATAGCAATCAGCCCCAGCATTTT.

The CDR3 is CASSESVSGTDTQYF. CDR3 DNA sequence: TGTGCCAGCAGTGAATCGGTGTCCGGCACAGATACGCAGTATTTT. The V gene is TRBV25-1, the J gene TRBJ2-3; D remains unclear. Germline assignment: CDR1 MGHDK and CDR2 SYGVNS. There are 15 residues in the CDR3. V gave up 1 base and J gave up 1 base, with 9 bases separating them.

The genes are TRBV4-2 and TRBJ2-1, with 12 bases identical to TRBD2. Germline V CDR1 and CDR2: LGHNA, YNFKEQ. The junction had 11 bases not matched to a gene; V was cut back by 2 bases and J by 0 bases. The CDR3 contains 20 residues. The CDR3 loop reads CASSQFFFPSGGASYNEQFF. The CDR3 DNA sequence: TGTGCCAGCAGCCAATTCTTTTTTCCTAGCGGGGGGGCCTCCTACAATGAGCAGTTCTTC.